This TCR beta chain was sequenced for a study of CD8+ T cells in alopecia areata. This CDR3 has 17 residues. Trimming pared 0 bases from V and 4 bases from J, leaving 18 bases between. Germline V gene data show CDR1 as MNHEY and CDR2 as SMNVEV (reference sequence). Indicated treatment: oral pan-JAK inhibitor, 5-10 mg twice daily. After isolation, RNA underwent reverse transcription to generate cDNA as the sequencing template. This table comes from immunoSEQ multiplex PCR, and its TCRdb copy is limited to in-frame clones, with some not included. The sample holds 150,000 to 200,000 clones, roughly 70% seen once.

V and J are TRBV27 and TRBJ1-1; no firm D call. The specimen was CD4+ T cells sorted from blood, collected between weeks 47 and 50, from a patient treated with tofacitinib. The TCR originated in a human donor with alopecia areata. CDR3: CASSLSLGQSRATEAFF. CDR3 in DNA: TGTGCCAGCAGTTTATCCCTCGGGCAGAGTCGGGCCACTGAAGCTTTCTTT.